This T cell receptor beta chain derives from a study of Graves' ophthalmopathy and Graves' hyperthyroidism. Study-level findings and limits: Most thyroid clonotypes with frequency above 0.001 were detected in blood too.

From RNA, the CDR3 regions of TCR beta chains were amplified and sequenced. Following a first-round RT-PCR that used HTBI primers, a second-round multiplex PCR was carried out. TCRdb re-called the multiplex PCR reads through MiXCR, storing one row per CDR3 protein. The top ten hold approximately 46% of the sample, which has about 740,000 distinct CDR3 sequences, 40% seen once. This clonotype was counted at least ten times. The antigen is undetermined. Germline-derived CDR1 and CDR2 are SQVTM and ANQGSEA. This CDR3 has 14 amino acids. V gave up 1 base and J gave up 2 bases, with 11 bases separating them.

The clonotype was recovered from an adult man with Graves' ophthalmopathy. Sample: peripheral blood. The rearrangement uses TRBV29-1 and TRBJ2-5; D ambiguous. Here the CDR3 DNA reads TGCAGCGTTGAAGGTCGGCTACCTCAAGAGACCCAGTACTTC. Its protein product is CSVEGRLPQETQYF.